Below are 12 T cell receptor beta chains sequenced from a single sample in a study of T cells in tuberculosis. The table came from immunoSEQ multiplex PCR; TCRdb's copy has only in-frame clones and leaves some out. The table shows about 43,000 clones, with 95% occurring only once. Sequenced material: PBMCs. The receptor source for this set is a donor between 10 and 35 years old with latent tuberculosis or without tuberculosis infection.

The chain has TRBV6-1 and TRBJ1-5; 9 bases align to TRBD1. Unmatched junction bases numbered 14, after V lost 4 bases and J lost 1 base. The CDR3 is 19 amino acids. From germline, CDR1 is MNHNS and CDR2 SASEGT. The CDR3 protein is CASSGRPGTGTLSNQPQHF. The CDR3 DNA reads as TGTGCCAGCAGTGGGCGACCGGGGACAGGGACTTTAAGCAATCAGCCCCAGCATTTT.

The V and J genes are TRBV14 and TRBJ2-1; 14 bases agree with TRBD2. Germline CDR1 reads SGHDN; CDR2 reads FVKESK. The CDR3 length is 18 residues. Trimming cost V 1 base and J 3 bases; bases outside gene matches: 5. In DNA, the CDR3 is TGTGCCAGCAGCCAAGGGCGGACTAGCGGGGGGCTCTACAATGAGCAGTTCTTC. Amino acids: CASSQGRTSGGLYNEQFF.

The V and J genes are TRBV4-3 and TRBJ1-2, with a possible D match to TRBD1 (5 bases). The V gene lost 1 base and the J gene lost 1 base, with 13 bases spanning the gap. Germline assignment: CDR1 LGHNA and CDR2 YSLEER. The CDR3 spans 16 residues. This chain's CDR3 is CASSQVLRGNNYGYTF. The CDR3 DNA sequence: TGCGCCAGCAGCCAAGTCCTTAGGGGCAATAACTATGGCTACACCTTC.

The rearrangement uses TRBV19 and TRBJ1-2, with unresolved D. The CDR3 length is 10 residues. Germline V CDR1 and CDR2: LNHDA, SQIVND (reference sequence). V was clipped by 9 bases and J by 5 bases, with 7 bases between them. The CDR3 bases are TGTGCCAGCAGGCTTTATGGCTACACCTTC. Amino acid sequence: CASRLYGYTF. Filled out from reference TRBV19 and TRBJ1-2, the complete variable domain reads DGGITQSPKYLFRKEGQNVTLSCEQNLNHDAMYWYRQDPGQGLRLIYYSQIVNDFQKGDIAEGYSVSREKKESFPLTVTSAQKNPTAFYLCASRLYGYTFGSGTRLTVV.

The chain carries TRBV2 and TRBJ2-3; 8 positions match TRBD2. V lost 7 bases and J lost 2; bases outside the gene matches: 5. The CDR3 sequence is 14 residues long. Germline CDR1 and CDR2: SNHLY and FYNNEI. The CDR3 here is CASISRGVTDTQYF. Here the CDR3 DNA reads TGTGCCAGCATCTCGCGGGGGGTCACAGATACGCAGTATTTT.

This clone was picked up one time. This rearrangement joins TRBV27 to TRBJ2-6; possibly TRBD1 for D (5 bases). CDR3 length: 16 amino acids. V was shortened by 5 bases and J by 2 bases, with 13 bases between the two germline ends. CDR1 and CDR2 from the germline V gene are MNHEY and SMNVEV (reference sequence). CDR3 nucleotide sequence: TGTGCCAGCAGTGCTACCCAGGGTGCTGGGGCCAACGTCCTGACTTTC. This encodes CASSATQGAGANVLTF.

This sequence joins TRBV28 and TRBJ1-4; tentatively, D is TRBD1 (5 bases). V was trimmed by 3 bases and J by 7 bases, leaving 21 bases between them. CDR1 and CDR2 from the germline V gene are MDHEN and SYDVKM. The CDR3 is 17 residues long. The CDR3 bases are TGTGCCAGCAGTTTTTCCCCCGCCTTGCAGGGTAGTGAAAAACTGTTTTTT. It translates to CASSFSPALQGSEKLFF.

This clone was detected a few times. The V and J genes are TRBV19 and TRBJ2-3; 10 nucleotides match TRBD1. The CDR3 covers 16 residues. Germline CDR1 and CDR2: LNHDA and SQIVND (reference sequence). The trim removed 0 bases at V and 4 bases at J, leaving 4 bases unmatched. The CDR3 is CASSIDPGTGADTQYF. CDR3 sequence (DNA): TGTGCCAGTAGTATAGATCCCGGGACAGGGGCAGATACGCAGTATTTT.

This chain joins TRBV19 and TRBJ2-4; 8 bases align to TRBD1. The V segment lost 8 bases and the J segment 7 bases; nucleotides outside the gene matches: 4. The germline V gene encodes CDR1 LNHDA and CDR2 SQIVND (reference sequence). This CDR3 comprises 12 residues. CDR3 residues: CASRDRNNIQYF. CDR3 bases: TGTGCCAGTCGGGACAGGAACAACATTCAGTACTTC.

The chain recombines TRBV27 with TRBJ2-5; 8 bases align to TRBD2. Trimming took 6 bases from V and 1 from J; bases not matched to a gene: 13. CDR3 size: 17 residues. Germline V gives CDR1 MNHEY, CDR2 SMNVEV (reference sequence). CDR3 region: CASSPWESGGFQETQYF. CDR3 coding DNA: TGTGCCAGCAGCCCATGGGAGTCGGGGGGGTTCCAAGAGACCCAGTACTTC.

The chain combines TRBV6-1 with TRBJ1-2; D is perhaps TRBD1 (5 bases). The CDR3 runs 13 residues. V lost 6 bases and J 6 bases, leaving 14 bases between the germline ends. Germline V gene sequence: CDR1 MNHNS, CDR2 SASEGT. CDR3 in amino acids: CASRLQASDGYTF. The CDR3 DNA reads TGTGCCAGCAGACTACAGGCCTCGGATGGCTACACCTTC.

The chain is built from TRBV7-3 and TRBJ2-5; possibly TRBD2 for D (7 bases). Germline assignment: CDR1 SGHTA and CDR2 FQGTGA. This CDR3 contains 16 residues. Trimming took off 5 bases at V and 4 bases at J, with 20 bases between the two ends. CDR3 DNA: TGTGCCAGCAGCCCCGGGGAGCGGGACAACGGAGAGACCCAGTACTTC. Amino acid sequence: CASSPGERDNGETQYF.